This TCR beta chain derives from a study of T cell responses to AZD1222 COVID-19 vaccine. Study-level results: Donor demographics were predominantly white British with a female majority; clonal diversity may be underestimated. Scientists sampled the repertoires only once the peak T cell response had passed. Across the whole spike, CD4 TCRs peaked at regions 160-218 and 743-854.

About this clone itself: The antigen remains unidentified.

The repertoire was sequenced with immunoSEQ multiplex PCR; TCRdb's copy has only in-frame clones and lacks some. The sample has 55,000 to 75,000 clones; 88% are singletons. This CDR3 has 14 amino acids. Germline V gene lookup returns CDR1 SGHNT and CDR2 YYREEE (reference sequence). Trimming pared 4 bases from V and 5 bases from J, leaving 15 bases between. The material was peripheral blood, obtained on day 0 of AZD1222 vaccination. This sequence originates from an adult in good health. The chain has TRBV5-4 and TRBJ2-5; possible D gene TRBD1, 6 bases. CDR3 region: CASSPRGYFETQYF. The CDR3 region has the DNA TGTGCCAGCAGCCCAAGGGGGTATTTCGAGACCCAGTACTTC.